This T cell receptor beta chain came from a study of post-analysis software for immune sequencing data. Study as a whole: Relapsing-remitting, secondary progressive and progressive-relapsing forms made up the multiple sclerosis disease courses. General study findings and limits: When the samples were clustered directly with F measure, those that had been prepared in the same batch showed strong co-clustering. Significantly decreased normalized Chao1 diversity was recorded for multiple sclerosis patients relative to controls. The study found TRBV5-6, TRBV5-1 and TRBV20-1 among 4 or 5 TRBV segments more frequent in patients than controls.

Germline CDR1 and CDR2: SNHLY and FYNNEI. CDR3 length: 17 residues. V gave up 0 bases and J gave up 5 bases; unmatched junction bases: 12. Unique molecular identifiers had been added to the TCR beta cDNA libraries. Once roughly 0.9 to 10 million T cells were used, hundreds of thousands of cDNA molecules resulted. TCRdb fed the PCR reads into MiXCR, producing one record per CDR3 protein. The sample shows around 260,000 distinct CDR3 sequences, about 38% of them seen only once. Ten or more counts support this clonotype. Its specificity is unknown. This clonotype originated in a girl aged 10 to 17 with multiple sclerosis. Material for sequencing was blood. The chain uses TRBV2 and TRBJ2-5; 7 bases align to TRBD2. The CDR3 DNA reads as TGTGCCAGCAGTGAAGCGCGTATGGGGGGGATCCGGGAGACCCAGTACTTC. It is translated as CASSEARMGGIRETQYF.